Below are 2 T cell receptor beta chains sequenced from a single sample in a study of blood T cell repertoires in COVID-19. Sequencing used immunoSEQ multiplex PCR; TCRdb keeps in-frame clones, though not all of them. The sample yields approximately 92,000 clones, around 80% seen once. Sequencing used peripheral blood. The receptors here all came from an older man with acute or convalescent COVID-19.

V gene TRBV19 combines with J gene TRBJ1-5; 7 nucleotides match TRBD1. The CDR3 has 15 amino acids. Germline V lookup: CDR1 LNHDA, CDR2 SQIVND (reference sequence). V dropped 4 bases and J dropped 4; count of bases not matched to a gene: 7. The CDR3 sequence: CASSTLQGRNQPQHF. DNA for the CDR3: TGTGCCAGTAGTACCCTACAGGGGAGGAATCAGCCCCAGCATTTT.

This clone was observed a handful of times. This rearrangement joins TRBV19 to TRBJ1-1, with D possibly matching TRBD1 (5 bases). The CDR3 sequence is 15 residues long. Germline V gene data show CDR1 as LNHDA and CDR2 as SQIVND (reference sequence). Deletions cut 3 bases from V and 7 bases from J, with 18 bases between. CDR3 residues: CASSMSIGQGGEAFF. DNA of the CDR3: TGTGCCAGTAGTATGTCTATCGGCCAGGGAGGTGAAGCTTTCTTT.